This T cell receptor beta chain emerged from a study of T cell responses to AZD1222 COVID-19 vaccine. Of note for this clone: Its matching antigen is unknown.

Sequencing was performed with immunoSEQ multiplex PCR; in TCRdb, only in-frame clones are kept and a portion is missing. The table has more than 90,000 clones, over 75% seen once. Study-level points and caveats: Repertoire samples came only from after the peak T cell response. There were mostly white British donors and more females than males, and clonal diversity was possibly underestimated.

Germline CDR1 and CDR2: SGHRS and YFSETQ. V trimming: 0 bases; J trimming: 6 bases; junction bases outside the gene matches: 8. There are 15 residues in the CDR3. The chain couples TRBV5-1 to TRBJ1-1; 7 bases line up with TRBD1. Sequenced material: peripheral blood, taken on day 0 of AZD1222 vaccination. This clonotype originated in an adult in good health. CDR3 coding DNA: TGCGCCAGCAGCTTGGAACCCGGGACAGCGTCTGAAGCTTTCTTT. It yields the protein CASSLEPGTASEAFF.